This T cell receptor beta chain is from a study of CD8 T cells in ankylosing spondylitis. Points from the study as a whole: A motif of 7 or 8 highly homologous TCR beta variants was seen as apparently characteristic of ankylosing spondylitis blood. Disease-linked clones were found to be CD8+ and relatively rare in peripheral blood. Significant enrichment of disease-linked clones was reportedly seen in matched ankylosing spondylitis synovial fluid. Several of the motif variants were reported before in synovial fluid and blood from reactive arthritis.

TCRdb itself ran the 5' RACE reads through MiXCR, one entry per CDR3 protein. The table lists approximately 220,000 distinct CDR3 sequences, around 19% of them singletons. This clonotype was detected only a few times. The antigen is unknown. The receptor comes from a male donor with ankylosing spondylitis. Sample: blood, either unsorted or a sorted T cell fraction (not recorded which).

CDR3 residues: CASSQDSGQRNEKLFF. The CDR3 DNA is TGTGCCAGCAGCCAGGACTCGGGACAGCGAAATGAAAAACTGTTTTTT. The chain carries TRBV7-6 and TRBJ1-4; 7 nucleotides align to TRBD1. Losses at the gene ends were 5 bases for V and 5 bases for J; bases not matched to a gene: 11. Germline V gives CDR1 SGHVS, CDR2 FNYEAQ. The CDR3 sequence is 16 residues long.